This entry features one TCR beta chain sequence. These data belong to a study of T cell responses to AZD1222 COVID-19 vaccine. The germline CDR1 and CDR2 sequences are MDHEN and SYDVKM. V was pared by 5 bases and J by 6 bases, with 14 bases of the junction left unmatched. CDR3 length: 16 residues. TCRdb's copy holds only in-frame clones and misses some; the assay was immunoSEQ multiplex PCR. The table includes over 95,000 clones, about nine tenths detected once. Here the sequenced sample was peripheral blood, taken 28 days after the second AZD1222 dose. The receptor was isolated from an adult who received the AZD1222 COVID-19 vaccine. The V call is TRBV28, the J call TRBJ1-1, with 8 bases fitting TRBD1. The CDR3 DNA reads TGTGCCAGCAGTCTACCCCGGACAGGGATTAAAGCTGAAGCTTTCTTT. Protein product: CASSLPRTGIKAEAFF.